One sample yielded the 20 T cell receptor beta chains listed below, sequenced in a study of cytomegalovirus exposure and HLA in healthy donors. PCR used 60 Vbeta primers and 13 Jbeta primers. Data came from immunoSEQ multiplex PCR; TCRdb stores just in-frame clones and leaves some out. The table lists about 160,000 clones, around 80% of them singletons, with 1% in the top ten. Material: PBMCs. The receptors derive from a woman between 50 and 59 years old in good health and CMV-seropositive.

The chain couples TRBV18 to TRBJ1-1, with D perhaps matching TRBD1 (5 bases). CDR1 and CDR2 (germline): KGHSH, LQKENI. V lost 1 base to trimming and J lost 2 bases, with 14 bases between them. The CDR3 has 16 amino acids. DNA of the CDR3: TGTGCCAGCTCACCACAGTCGGCAGGGCTAAACACTGAAGCTTTCTTT. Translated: CASSPQSAGLNTEAFF.

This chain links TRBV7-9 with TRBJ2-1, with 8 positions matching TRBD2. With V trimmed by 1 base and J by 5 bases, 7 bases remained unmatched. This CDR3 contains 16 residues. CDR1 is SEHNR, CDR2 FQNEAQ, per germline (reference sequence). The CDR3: CASSLGPSGGNNEQFF. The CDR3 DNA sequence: TGTGCCAGCAGCTTAGGTCCCAGCGGGGGCAACAATGAGCAGTTCTTC.

The CDR3 region has the DNA TGTGCCAGCAGCCCCCTGGTCGGAGGGGTGAGTGAAAAACTGTTTTTT. Protein product: CASSPLVGGVSEKLFF. The genes are TRBV7-8 and TRBJ1-4; possibly TRBD1 for D (5 bases). The CDR3 runs to 16 residues. Germline V gene lookup returns CDR1 SGHVS and CDR2 FQNEAQ. Deletions cut 5 bases from V and 7 bases from J, with 20 bases between. Variable domain in full (rest from reference TRBV7-8 and TRBJ1-4): GAGVSQSPRYKVAKRGQDVALRCDPISGHVSLFWYQQALGQGPEFLTYFQNEAQLDKSGLPSDRFFAERPEGSVSTLKIQRTQQEDSAVYLCASSPLVGGVSEKLFFGSGTQLSVL.

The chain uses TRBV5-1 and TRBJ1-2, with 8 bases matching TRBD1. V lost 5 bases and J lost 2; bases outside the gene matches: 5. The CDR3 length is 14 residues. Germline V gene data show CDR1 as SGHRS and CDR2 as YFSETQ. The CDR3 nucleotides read TGCGCCAGCAGTCCACAGGGGGAGAACTATGGCTACACCTTC. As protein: CASSPQGENYGYTF.

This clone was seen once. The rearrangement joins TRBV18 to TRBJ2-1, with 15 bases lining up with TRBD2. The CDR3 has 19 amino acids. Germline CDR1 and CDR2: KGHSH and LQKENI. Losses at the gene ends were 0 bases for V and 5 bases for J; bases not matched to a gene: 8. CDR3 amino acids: CASSPPGLAGGHSNNEQFF. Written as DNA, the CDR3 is TGTGCCAGCTCACCACCGGGACTAGCGGGGGGTCACTCGAACAATGAGCAGTTCTTC.

The CDR3 here is CASSLQKDTQYF. The CDR3 DNA reads TGTGCCAGCAGTTTACAGAAAGATACGCAGTATTTT. The chain uses TRBV28 and TRBJ2-3; no definite D call. The CDR3 spans 12 residues. Trimming cost V 2 bases and J 5 bases, with 5 bases left between them. Germline V gives CDR1 MDHEN, CDR2 SYDVKM.

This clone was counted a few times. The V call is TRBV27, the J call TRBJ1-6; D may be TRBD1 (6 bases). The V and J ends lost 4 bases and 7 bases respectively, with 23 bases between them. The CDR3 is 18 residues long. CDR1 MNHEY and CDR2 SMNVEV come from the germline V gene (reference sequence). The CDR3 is CASSSAADLRQANSPLHF. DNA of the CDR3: TGTGCCAGCAGTTCGGCCGCCGACCTTCGACAGGCGAATTCACCCCTCCACTTT.

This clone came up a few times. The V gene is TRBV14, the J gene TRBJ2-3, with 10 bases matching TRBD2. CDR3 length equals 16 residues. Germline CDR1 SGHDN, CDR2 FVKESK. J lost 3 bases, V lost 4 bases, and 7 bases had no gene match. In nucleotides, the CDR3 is TGTGCCAGCAGCCGCCCCGGACTAGCGGAAACAGATACGCAGTATTTT. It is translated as CASSRPGLAETDTQYF.

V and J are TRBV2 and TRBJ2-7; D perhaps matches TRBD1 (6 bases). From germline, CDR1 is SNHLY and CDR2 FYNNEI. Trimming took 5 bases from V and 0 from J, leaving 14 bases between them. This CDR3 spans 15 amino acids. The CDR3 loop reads CASSLRDTSSYEQYF. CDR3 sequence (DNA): TGTGCCAGCAGTCTCCGGGACACATCCTCCTACGAGCAGTACTTC.

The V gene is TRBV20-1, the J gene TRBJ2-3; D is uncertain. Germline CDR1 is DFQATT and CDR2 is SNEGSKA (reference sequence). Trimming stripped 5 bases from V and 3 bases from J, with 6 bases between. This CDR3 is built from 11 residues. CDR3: CSALVTDTQYF. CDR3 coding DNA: TGCAGTGCTCTCGTGACAGATACGCAGTATTTT.

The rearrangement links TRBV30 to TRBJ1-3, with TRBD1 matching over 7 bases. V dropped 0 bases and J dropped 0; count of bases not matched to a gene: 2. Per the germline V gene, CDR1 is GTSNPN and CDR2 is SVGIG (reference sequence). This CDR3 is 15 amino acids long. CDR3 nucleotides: TGTGCCTGGAGTGTACAGGGGATCTCTGGAAACACCATATATTTT. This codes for CAWSVQGISGNTIYF.

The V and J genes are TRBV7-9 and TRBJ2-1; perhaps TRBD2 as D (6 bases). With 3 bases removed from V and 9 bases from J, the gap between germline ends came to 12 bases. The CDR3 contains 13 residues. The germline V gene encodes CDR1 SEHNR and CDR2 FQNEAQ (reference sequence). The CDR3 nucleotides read TGTGCCAGCAGCTTCGGGAGTTGGGGTGAGCAGTTCTTC. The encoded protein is CASSFGSWGEQFF. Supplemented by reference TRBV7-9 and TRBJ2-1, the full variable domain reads DTGVSQNPRHKITKRGQNVTFRCDPISEHNRLYWYRQTLGQGPEFLTYFQNEAQLEKSRLLSDRFSAERPKGSFSTLEIQRTEQGDSAMYLCASSFGSWGEQFFGPGTRLTVL.

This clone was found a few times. The CDR3: CASSSLGGDLGTGNTIYF. The CDR3 DNA is TGTGCCAGCAGCTCCCTCGGAGGAGACCTGGGGACTGGAAACACCATATATTTT. The genes are TRBV7-2 and TRBJ1-3; D unresolved. The germline V gene has CDR1 SGHTA and CDR2 FQGNSA. The CDR3 runs to 18 residues. V lost 4 bases and J lost 2, with 21 bases in between.

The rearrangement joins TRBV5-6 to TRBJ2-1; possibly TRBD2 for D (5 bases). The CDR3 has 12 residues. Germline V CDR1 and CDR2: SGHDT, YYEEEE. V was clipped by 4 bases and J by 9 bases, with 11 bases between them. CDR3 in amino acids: CASSASGGEQFF. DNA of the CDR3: TGTGCCAGCAGCGCCTCAGGAGGTGAGCAGTTCTTC.

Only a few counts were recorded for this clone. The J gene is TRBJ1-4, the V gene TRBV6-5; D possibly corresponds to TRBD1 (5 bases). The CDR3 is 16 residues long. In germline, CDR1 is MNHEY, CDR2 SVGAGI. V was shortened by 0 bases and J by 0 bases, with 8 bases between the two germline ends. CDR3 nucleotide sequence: TGTGCCAGCAGTTACTCATCAGGGACAACTAATGAAAAACTGTTTTTT. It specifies CASSYSSGTTNEKLFF.

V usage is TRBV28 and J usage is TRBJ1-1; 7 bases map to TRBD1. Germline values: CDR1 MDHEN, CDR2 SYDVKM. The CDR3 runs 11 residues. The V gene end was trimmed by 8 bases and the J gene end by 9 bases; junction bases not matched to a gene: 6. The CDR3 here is CASAQGLKAFF. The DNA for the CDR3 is TGTGCCAGCGCACAGGGGTTAAAAGCTTTCTTT.

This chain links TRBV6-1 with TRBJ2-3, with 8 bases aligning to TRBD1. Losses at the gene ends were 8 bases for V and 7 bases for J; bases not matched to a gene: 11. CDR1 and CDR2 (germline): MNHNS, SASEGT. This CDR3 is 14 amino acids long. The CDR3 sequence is CASLQGGVVYTQYF. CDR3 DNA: TGTGCCAGCTTACAGGGGGGTGTCGTATATACGCAGTATTTT.

CDR3 sequence: CASSTETENTEAFF. The DNA of the CDR3 is TGTGCCAGTAGTACCGAGACAGAGAACACTGAAGCTTTCTTT. The gene calls are TRBV19 and TRBJ1-1, with D possibly matching TRBD1 (5 bases). This CDR3 contains 14 residues. Trimming pared 4 bases from V and 1 base from J, leaving 10 bases between. Germline CDR1 reads LNHDA; CDR2 reads SQIVND (reference sequence).

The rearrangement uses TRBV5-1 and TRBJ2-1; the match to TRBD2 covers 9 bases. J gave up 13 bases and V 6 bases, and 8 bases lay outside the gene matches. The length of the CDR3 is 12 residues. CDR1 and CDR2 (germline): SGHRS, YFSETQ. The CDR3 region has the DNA TGCGCCAGCACCGAGCCTAGCGGGACACAGTTCTTC. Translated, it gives CASTEPSGTQFF.

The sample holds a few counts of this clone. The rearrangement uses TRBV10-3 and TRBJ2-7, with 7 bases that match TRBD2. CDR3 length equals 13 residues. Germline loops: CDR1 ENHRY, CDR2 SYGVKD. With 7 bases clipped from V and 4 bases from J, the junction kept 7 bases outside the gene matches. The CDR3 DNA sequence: TGTGCCATCAAAGGAGCGGGGCCATACGAGCAGTACTTC. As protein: CAIKGAGPYEQYF.